What follows are 20 T cell receptor beta chains derived from one specimen sequenced in a study of cytomegalovirus exposure and HLA in healthy donors. PCR was performed using 60 Vbeta and 13 Jbeta primers. Clones were read by immunoSEQ multiplex PCR, and TCRdb kept only the in-frame ones, dropping some. The sample includes approximately 120,000 clones, roughly 85% seen only once; the top ten take under 7%. Material: PBMCs. Receptors were obtained from a woman aged 25 to 39 in good health and CMV-seropositive.

The genes are TRBV15 and TRBJ1-3, with D unclear. V was shortened by 3 bases and J by 8 bases, with 5 bases between the two germline ends. Germline V gives CDR1 LNHNV, CDR2 YYDKDF (reference sequence). The CDR3 has 11 residues. In nucleotides, the CDR3 is TGTGCCACCAGCAGCCAATACACCATATATTTT. Residues: CATSSQYTIYF.

The chain couples TRBV12-5 to TRBJ2-1; 15 positions match TRBD2. The germline CDR1 and CDR2 sequences are LGHNT and FRNRAP. The CDR3 length is 20 residues. V lost 4 bases and J lost 5; bases outside the gene matches: 15. DNA of the CDR3: TGTGCTAGTGGTTCCCCCGGACTAGCGGGAGGGCCCGGATTGGACAATGAGCAGTTCTTC. Protein: CASGSPGLAGGPGLDNEQFF.

The chain joins TRBV18 to TRBJ2-1; tentative D call: TRBD1 (5 bases). The CDR3 contains 13 residues. Between the trimmed V and J ends, which lost 1 base and 10 bases, there was a span of 11 bases. Germline V gene sequence: CDR1 KGHSH, CDR2 LQKENI. The CDR3 sequence: CASSPLQGLEQFF. The CDR3, as DNA: TGTGCCAGCTCACCACTCCAGGGCTTAGAGCAGTTCTTC.

This chain uses TRBV5-5 with TRBJ1-4; unclear D gene. V was trimmed by 3 bases and J by 8 bases, leaving 11 bases between them. CDR1 is SGHKS and CDR2 is YYEKEE in the germline V gene (reference sequence). The CDR3 is made up of 13 amino acids. The CDR3 loop reads CASSSWGGEKLFF. The CDR3 DNA follows: TGTGCCAGCAGCTCCTGGGGAGGGGAAAAACTGTTTTTT.

About this clone: Distinct nucleotide sequences in the sample also encode this CDR3. The chain employs TRBV7-3 and TRBJ1-1; D gene ambiguous. Germline CDR1 and CDR2: SGHTA and FQGTGA. The CDR3 has 13 amino acids. V shed 5 bases and J shed 2 bases, with 9 bases lying between them. CDR3 bases: TGTGCCAGCAGCGCCAGTATCAACACTGAAGCTTTCTTT. Residues: CASSASINTEAFF.

The chain combines TRBV2 with TRBJ1-6; D gene ambiguous. Germline assignment: CDR1 SNHLY and CDR2 FYNNEI. Trimming removed 4 bases from V and 9 bases from J, with 7 bases in between. The CDR3 is 12 residues long. In nucleotides, the CDR3 is TGTGCCAGCAGTGCGCGACTTTCACCCCTCCACTTT. Translating it yields CASSARLSPLHF.

This rearrangement joins TRBV11-3 to TRBJ2-1, with D maybe TRBD1 (5 bases). V was cut by 4 bases and J by 6 bases, with 10 bases left in between. Germline-derived CDR1 and CDR2 are SGHNT and YENEEA. The CDR3 consists of 13 residues. The CDR3 is CASSYRQINEQFF. CDR3 sequence (DNA): TGTGCCAGCAGCTATAGACAGATCAATGAGCAGTTCTTC. The entire variable domain, with the rest obtained from reference TRBV11-3 and TRBJ2-1, is as follows: EAGVVQSPRYKIIEKKQPVAFWCNPISGHNTLYWYLQNLGQGPELLIRYENEEAVDDSQLPKDRFSAERLKGVDSTLKIQPAELGDSAVYLCASSYRQINEQFFGPGTRLTVL.

V usage is TRBV4-1 and J usage is TRBJ1-6, with 8 bases that match TRBD1. With 2 bases clipped from V and 9 bases from J, the junction kept 6 bases outside the gene matches. The CDR3 consists of 15 residues. Germline V CDR1 and CDR2: MGHRA, YSYEKL. The CDR3 bases are TGCGCCAGCAGCCAACTGGACAGGGAGGCTTCACCCCTCCACTTT. This gives the protein CASSQLDREASPLHF.

The chain carries TRBV5-1 and TRBJ1-2; D might be TRBD1 (5 bases). The CDR3 spans 13 residues. The germline V gene has CDR1 SGHRS and CDR2 YFSETQ. V was clipped by 1 base and J by 3 bases, with 7 bases between them. For the CDR3, the DNA is TGCGCCAGCAGCTTGCCCAGGGACTATGGCTACACCTTC. Translated: CASSLPRDYGYTF.

In this sample, this clone turned up once. V is TRBV19 and J is TRBJ1-1; the D gene is possibly TRBD1 (5 bases). Germline CDR1 is LNHDA and CDR2 is SQIVND (reference sequence). V dropped 3 bases and J dropped 11 bases, with 13 bases sitting between them. The CDR3 has 12 residues. Here the CDR3 DNA reads TGTGCCAGTAGTATTACCGGGGGAAATGCTTTCTTT. This translates into CASSITGGNAFF.

This chain links TRBV7-9 with TRBJ2-1, with 10 positions matching TRBD2. The CDR3 sequence is 17 residues long. Trimming at V came to 1 base and at J to 3 bases, leaving 6 bases not matched to a gene. Germline-derived CDR1 and CDR2 are SEHNR and FQNEAQ (reference sequence). CDR3 protein: CASSLVSGGPNYNEQFF. In DNA form, the CDR3 reads TGTGCCAGCAGCTTAGTTAGCGGGGGGCCTAACTACAATGAGCAGTTCTTC.

The chain uses TRBV6-4 and TRBJ2-1, with 13 bases that match TRBD2. Germline V gene lookup returns CDR1 MRHNA and CDR2 SNTAGT. The V segment lost 2 bases and the J segment 10 bases; nucleotides outside the gene matches: 8. This CDR3 comprises 16 residues. Here the CDR3 DNA reads TGTGCCAGCAGTGACACCACTAGCGGGGGGGCCGAGGAGCAGTTCTTC. It codes for CASSDTTSGGAEEQFF.

This rearrangement joins TRBV15 to TRBJ1-4, with D perhaps matching TRBD1 (5 bases). This CDR3 spans 15 amino acids. CDR1 is LNHNV and CDR2 is YYDKDF in the germline V gene (reference sequence). Trimming pared 3 bases from V and 1 base from J, leaving 9 bases between. CDR3 DNA sequence: TGTGCCACCAGCAGGGCCGGGGGAACTAATGAAAAACTGTTTTTT. It specifies CATSRAGGTNEKLFF.

The J gene is TRBJ2-7, the V gene TRBV2; 11 bases are shared with TRBD2. The CDR3 extends over 14 amino acids. The V gene's germline CDR1 is SNHLY and CDR2 FYNNEI. The ends lost 5 bases at V and 0 bases at J; junction bases unmatched: 0. In DNA, the CDR3 is TGTGCCAGCAGTACTAGCGGGAGCTCCTACGAGCAGTACTTC. Its protein is CASSTSGSSYEQYF.

The sample holds a few counts of this clone. The chain employs TRBV20-1 and TRBJ2-1, with D unclear. The CDR3 loop spans 11 amino acids. CDR1 DFQATT and CDR2 SNEGSKA come from the germline V gene (reference sequence). V was shortened by 7 bases and J by 4 bases, with 8 bases between the two germline ends. CDR3 DNA sequence: TGCAGTGTCCCTTTTTACAATGAGCAGTTCTTC. It yields the protein CSVPFYNEQFF.

This clone was detected once. This chain connects TRBV11-2 to TRBJ2-7; maybe TRBD2 (6 bases). From germline, CDR1 is SGHAT and CDR2 FQNNGV. The CDR3 loop spans 15 amino acids. V was cut by 5 bases and J by 2 bases, with 16 bases left in between. Here the CDR3 reads CASSLRLGSTYEQYF. For the CDR3, the DNA is TGTGCCAGCAGCCTCAGACTAGGATCGACCTACGAGCAGTACTTC.

The CDR3 DNA is TGTGCCAGCAGTTTACCGGGACAGATTAACACTGAAGCTTTCTTT. Translating it yields CASSLPGQINTEAFF. The chain uses TRBV6-6 and TRBJ1-1; TRBD1 agrees at 7 bases. Per the germline V gene, CDR1 is MNHNY and CDR2 is SVGAGI (reference sequence). The CDR3 length is 15 residues. The ends lost 4 bases at V and 2 bases at J; junction bases unmatched: 7.

This chain uses TRBV6-5 with TRBJ1-5, with D perhaps TRBD1 (5 bases). Germline V gene sequence: CDR1 MNHEY, CDR2 SVGAGI. The CDR3 sequence is 14 residues long. Trimming took 0 bases from V and 8 from J, leaving 11 bases between them. The DNA for the CDR3 is TGTGCCAGCAGTTACTCGAGGTGGGGGGAGCCCCAGCATTTT. Its protein product is CASSYSRWGEPQHF.

CDR3: CASSFGTAEKLFF. The CDR3, as DNA: TGCGCCAGCAGCTTCGGGACAGCCGAAAAACTGTTTTTT. The chain carries TRBV5-1 and TRBJ1-4, with TRBD1 identical over 7 bases. Looked up from germline, CDR1 is SGHRS and CDR2 is YFSETQ. The V and J ends lost 2 bases and 8 bases, in that order; junction bases with no gene match: 3. The length of the CDR3 is 13 residues.

This rearrangement joins TRBV5-1 to TRBJ2-1, with 7 bases matching TRBD1. The CDR3 contains 15 residues. V gave up 5 bases and J gave up 2 bases; unmatched junction bases: 7. Germline V gives CDR1 SGHRS, CDR2 YFSETQ. The DNA for the CDR3 is TGCGCCAGCAGGATTACCGGGACAGCCTACAATGAGCAGTTCTTC. Amino acid sequence: CASRITGTAYNEQFF. Using reference TRBV5-1 and TRBJ2-1 for the parts outside the CDR3, the full variable domain is KAGVTQTPRYLIKTRGQQVTLSCSPISGHRSVSWYQQTPGQGLQFLFEYFSETQRNKGNFPGRFSGRQFSNSRSEMNVSTLELGDSALYLCASRITGTAYNEQFFGPGTRLTVL.